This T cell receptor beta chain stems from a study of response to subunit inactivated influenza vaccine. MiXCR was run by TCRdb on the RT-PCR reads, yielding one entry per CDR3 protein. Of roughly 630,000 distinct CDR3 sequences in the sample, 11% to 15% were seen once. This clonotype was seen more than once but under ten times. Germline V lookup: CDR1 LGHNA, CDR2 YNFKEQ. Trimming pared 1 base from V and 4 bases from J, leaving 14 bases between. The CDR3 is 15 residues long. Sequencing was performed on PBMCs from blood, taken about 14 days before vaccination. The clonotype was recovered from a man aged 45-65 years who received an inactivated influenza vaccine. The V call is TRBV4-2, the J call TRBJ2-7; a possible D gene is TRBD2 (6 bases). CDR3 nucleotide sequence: TGTGCCAGCAGCCAAGTTCCAGCGGGCTTATACGAGCAGTACTTC. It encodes CASSQVPAGLYEQYF.